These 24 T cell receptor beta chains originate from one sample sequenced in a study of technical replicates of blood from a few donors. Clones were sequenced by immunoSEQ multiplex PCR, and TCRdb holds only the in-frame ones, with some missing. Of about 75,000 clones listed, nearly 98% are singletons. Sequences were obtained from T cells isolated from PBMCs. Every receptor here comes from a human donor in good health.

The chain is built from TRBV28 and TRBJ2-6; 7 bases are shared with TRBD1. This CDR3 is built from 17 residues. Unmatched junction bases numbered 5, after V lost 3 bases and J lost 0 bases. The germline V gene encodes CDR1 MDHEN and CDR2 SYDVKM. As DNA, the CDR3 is TGTGCCAGCAGTTTCGCTGGGACAGCCTCTGGGGCCAACGTCCTGACTTTC. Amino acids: CASSFAGTASGANVLTF.

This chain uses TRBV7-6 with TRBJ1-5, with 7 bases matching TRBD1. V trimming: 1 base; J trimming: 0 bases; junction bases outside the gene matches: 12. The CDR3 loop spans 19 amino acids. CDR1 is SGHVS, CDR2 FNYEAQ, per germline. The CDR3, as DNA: TGTGCCAGCAGCTTAGATTCGGACAGGTCCTATTATAGCAATCAGCCCCAGCATTTT. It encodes CASSLDSDRSYYSNQPQHF. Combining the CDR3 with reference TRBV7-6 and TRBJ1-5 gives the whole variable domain GAGVSQSPRYKVTKRGQDVALRCDPISGHVSLYWYRQALGQGPEFLTYFNYEAQQDKSGLPNDRFSAERPEGSISTLTIQRTEQRDSAMYRCASSLDSDRSYYSNQPQHFGDGTRLSIL.

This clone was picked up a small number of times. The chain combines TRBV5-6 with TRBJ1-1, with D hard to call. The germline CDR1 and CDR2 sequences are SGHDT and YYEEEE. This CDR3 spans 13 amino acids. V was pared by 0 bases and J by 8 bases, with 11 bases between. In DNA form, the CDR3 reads TGTGCCAGCAGCTTGGAGTTAGAGTTAGAAGCTTTCTTT. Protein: CASSLELELEAFF. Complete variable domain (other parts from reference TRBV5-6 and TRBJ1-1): DAGVTQSPTHLIKTRGQQVTLRCSPKSGHDTVSWYQQALGQGPQFIFQYYEEEERQRGNFPDRFSGHQFPNYSSELNVNALLLGDSALYLCASSLELELEAFFGQGTRLTVV.

The CDR3 DNA follows: TGCGCCAGCAGCTTGTTGCGAGGGAGGGCTTCTCAGCCCCAGCATTTT. This translates into CASSLLRGRASQPQHF. This chain connects TRBV5-1 to TRBJ1-5; D gene uncertain. CDR1 is SGHRS and CDR2 is YFSETQ in the germline V gene. The CDR3 sequence is 16 residues long. V lost 1 base to trimming and J lost 6 bases, with 17 bases between them.

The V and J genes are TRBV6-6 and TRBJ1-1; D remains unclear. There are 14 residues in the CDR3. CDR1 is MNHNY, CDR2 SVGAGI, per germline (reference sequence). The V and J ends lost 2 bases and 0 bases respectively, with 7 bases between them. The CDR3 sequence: CASSYAELNTEAFF. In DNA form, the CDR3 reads TGTGCCAGCAGTTACGCAGAATTGAACACTGAAGCTTTCTTT.

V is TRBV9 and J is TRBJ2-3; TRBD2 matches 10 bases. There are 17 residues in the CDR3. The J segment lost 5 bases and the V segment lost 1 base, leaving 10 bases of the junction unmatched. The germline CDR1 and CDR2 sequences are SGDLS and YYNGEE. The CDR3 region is CASSVTSGVHVVDTQYF. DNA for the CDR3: TGTGCCAGCAGCGTAACTAGCGGGGTGCATGTTGTAGATACGCAGTATTTT.

The CDR3 bases are TGTGCCAGCAGGGGACTAGCTGAAGAGCAGTACTTC. It is translated as CASRGLAEEQYF. The chain joins TRBV27 to TRBJ2-7; TRBD2 matches 9 bases. Per the germline V gene, CDR1 is MNHEY and CDR2 is SMNVEV (reference sequence). The trim removed 6 bases at V and 7 bases at J, leaving 4 bases unmatched. The CDR3 length is 12 residues.

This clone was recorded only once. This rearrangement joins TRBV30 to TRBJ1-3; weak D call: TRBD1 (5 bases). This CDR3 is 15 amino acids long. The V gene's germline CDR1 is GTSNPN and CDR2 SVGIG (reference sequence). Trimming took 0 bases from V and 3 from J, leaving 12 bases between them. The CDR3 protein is CAWSVFLGVGNTIYF. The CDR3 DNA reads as TGTGCCTGGAGTGTGTTTCTAGGGGTTGGAAACACCATATATTTT.

This CDR3 reads CASSLADRDDSPLHF. CDR3 coding DNA: TGCGCCAGCAGCTTGGCCGACAGGGATGATTCACCCCTCCACTTT. The gene calls are TRBV5-1 and TRBJ1-6, with 7 positions matching TRBD1. The CDR3 consists of 15 residues. Germline loops: CDR1 SGHRS, CDR2 YFSETQ. V lost 0 bases, J lost 8 bases, and 5 bases stayed unmatched.

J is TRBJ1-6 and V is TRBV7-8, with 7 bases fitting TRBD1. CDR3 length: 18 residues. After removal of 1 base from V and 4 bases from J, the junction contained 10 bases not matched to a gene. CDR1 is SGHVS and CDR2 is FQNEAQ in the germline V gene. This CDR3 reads CASSLDPWGQFYNSPLHF. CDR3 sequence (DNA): TGTGCCAGCAGCTTAGACCCTTGGGGACAGTTTTATAATTCACCCCTCCACTTT.

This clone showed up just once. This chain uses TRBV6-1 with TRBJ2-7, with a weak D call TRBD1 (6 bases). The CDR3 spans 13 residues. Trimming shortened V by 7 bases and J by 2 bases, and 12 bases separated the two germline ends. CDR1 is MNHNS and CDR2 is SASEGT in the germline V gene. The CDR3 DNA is TGTGCCAGCACCCGGGACAAGGCCTACGAGCAGTACTTC. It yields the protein CASTRDKAYEQYF.

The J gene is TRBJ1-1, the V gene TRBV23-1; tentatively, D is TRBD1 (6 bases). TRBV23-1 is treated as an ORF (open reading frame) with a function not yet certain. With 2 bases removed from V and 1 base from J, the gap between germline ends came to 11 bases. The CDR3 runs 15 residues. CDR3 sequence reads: CASSQPLQGNTEAFF. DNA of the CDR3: TGCGCCAGCAGTCAACCCTTACAGGGGAACACTGAAGCTTTCTTT.

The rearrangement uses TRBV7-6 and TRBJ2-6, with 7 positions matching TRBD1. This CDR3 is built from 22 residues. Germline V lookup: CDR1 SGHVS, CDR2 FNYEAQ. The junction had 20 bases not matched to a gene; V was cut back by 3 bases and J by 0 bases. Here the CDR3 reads CASSFARDRAQLKDSGANVLTF. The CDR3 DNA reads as TGTGCCAGCAGCTTCGCCCGGGACAGAGCACAATTAAAGGACTCTGGGGCCAACGTCCTGACTTTC.

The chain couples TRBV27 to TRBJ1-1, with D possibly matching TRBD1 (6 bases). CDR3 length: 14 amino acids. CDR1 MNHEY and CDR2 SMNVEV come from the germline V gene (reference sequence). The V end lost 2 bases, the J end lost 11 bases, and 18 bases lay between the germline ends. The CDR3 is CASSLDRDIQVAFF. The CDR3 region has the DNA TGTGCCAGCAGTTTAGATCGGGACATTCAGGTGGCTTTCTTT.

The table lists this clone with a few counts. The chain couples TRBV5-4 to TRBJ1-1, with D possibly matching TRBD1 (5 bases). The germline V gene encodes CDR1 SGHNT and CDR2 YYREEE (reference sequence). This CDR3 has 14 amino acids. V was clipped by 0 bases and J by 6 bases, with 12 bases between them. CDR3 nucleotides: TGTGCCAGCAGCTTGGGCGGGGCTGGGGCTGAAGCTTTCTTT. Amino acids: CASSLGGAGAEAFF.

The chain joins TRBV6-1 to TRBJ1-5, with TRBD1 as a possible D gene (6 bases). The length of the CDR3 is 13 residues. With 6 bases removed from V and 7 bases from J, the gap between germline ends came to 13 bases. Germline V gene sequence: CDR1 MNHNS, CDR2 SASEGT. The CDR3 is CASRVRGTQPQHF. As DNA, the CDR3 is TGTGCCAGCAGAGTCAGGGGTACCCAGCCCCAGCATTTT.

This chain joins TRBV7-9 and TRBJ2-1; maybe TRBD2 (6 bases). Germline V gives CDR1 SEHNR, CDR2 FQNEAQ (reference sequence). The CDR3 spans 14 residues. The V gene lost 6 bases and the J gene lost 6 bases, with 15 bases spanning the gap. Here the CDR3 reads CASSSQTRSNEQFF. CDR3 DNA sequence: TGTGCCAGCAGTTCCCAGACTAGATCCAATGAGCAGTTCTTC.

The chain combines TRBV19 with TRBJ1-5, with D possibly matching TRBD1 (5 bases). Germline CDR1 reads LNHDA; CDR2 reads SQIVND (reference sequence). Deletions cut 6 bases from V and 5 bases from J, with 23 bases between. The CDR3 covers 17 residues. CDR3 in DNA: TGTGCCAGTAGCCTGAGGTCGTGGGGGGGGATGGATCAGCCCCAGCATTTT. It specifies CASSLRSWGGMDQPQHF.

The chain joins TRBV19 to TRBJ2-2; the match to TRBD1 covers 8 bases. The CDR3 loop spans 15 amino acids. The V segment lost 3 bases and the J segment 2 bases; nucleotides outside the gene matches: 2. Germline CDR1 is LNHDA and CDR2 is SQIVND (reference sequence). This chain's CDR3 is CASSMAGGNTGELFF. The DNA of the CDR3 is TGTGCCAGTAGTATGGCAGGGGGCAACACCGGGGAGCTGTTTTTT.

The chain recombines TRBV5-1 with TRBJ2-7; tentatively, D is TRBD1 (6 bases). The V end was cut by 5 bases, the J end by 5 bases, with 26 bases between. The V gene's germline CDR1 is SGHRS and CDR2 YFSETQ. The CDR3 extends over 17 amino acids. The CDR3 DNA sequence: TGCGCCAGCAGAACCACCACAGGGAACCAGCCCTACGACGAGCAGTACTTC. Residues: CASRTTTGNQPYDEQYF.

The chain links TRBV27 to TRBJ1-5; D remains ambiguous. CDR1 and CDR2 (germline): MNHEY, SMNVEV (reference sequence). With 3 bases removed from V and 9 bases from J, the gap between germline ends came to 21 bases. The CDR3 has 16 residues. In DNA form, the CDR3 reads TGTGCCAGCAGTTTTGACGCCCCGCCTACAGCAGGGCCCCAGCATTTT. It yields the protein CASSFDAPPTAGPQHF.

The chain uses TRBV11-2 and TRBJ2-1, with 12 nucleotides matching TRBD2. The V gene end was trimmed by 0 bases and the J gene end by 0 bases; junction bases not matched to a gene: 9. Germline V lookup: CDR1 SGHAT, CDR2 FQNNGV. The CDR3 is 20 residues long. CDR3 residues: CASSLDSLAGGPSSYNEQFF. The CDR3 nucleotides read TGTGCCAGCAGCTTAGATTCGCTAGCGGGGGGGCCGAGCTCCTACAATGAGCAGTTCTTC.

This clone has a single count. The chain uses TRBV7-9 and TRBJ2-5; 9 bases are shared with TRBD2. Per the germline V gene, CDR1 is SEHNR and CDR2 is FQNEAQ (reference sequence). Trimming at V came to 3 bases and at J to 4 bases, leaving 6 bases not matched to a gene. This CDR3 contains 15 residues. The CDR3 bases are TGTGCCAGCAGCTTCAGCGGGGGGTTCGGAGAGACCCAGTACTTC. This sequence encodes CASSFSGGFGETQYF.

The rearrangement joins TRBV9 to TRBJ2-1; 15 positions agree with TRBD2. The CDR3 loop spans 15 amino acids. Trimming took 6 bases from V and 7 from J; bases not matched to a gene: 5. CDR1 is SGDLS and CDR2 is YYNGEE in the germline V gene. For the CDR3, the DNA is TGTGCCAGCACCTCCGGGACTAGCGGGGGGAATGAGCAGTTCTTC. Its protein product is CASTSGTSGGNEQFF.